This note documents a single TCR beta chain sequence. This entry comes from a study of beta chain features in type 1 diabetes. Overall study context: Regarding age, gender and cell yields, patients proved similar to healthy donors. Taken together, all samples contributed around 100,000,000 examined sorted cells.

Trimming at V came to 4 bases and at J to 5 bases, leaving 7 bases not matched to a gene. Germline assignment: CDR1 SEHNR and CDR2 FQNEAQ (reference sequence). This CDR3 contains 14 residues. What was sequenced were expressed TCRB transcripts, since all of the isolated RNA had been reverse transcribed. Regulatory, naive and central memory T cell samples averaged approximately 3.8 million reads. Profiled with immunoSEQ multiplex PCR; TCRdb holds only in-frame clones, not every one. Of roughly 370,000 clones in the sample, about 14% were seen once. The chain is built from TRBV7-9 and TRBJ1-1; 7 bases agree with TRBD1. The TCR was taken from a man between 25 and 39 years old in good health. Sequencing input: naive CD4+ T cells from blood. CDR3: CASSSLGGGTEAFF. CDR3 bases: TGTGCCAGCAGCTCCTTAGGGGGCGGGACTGAAGCTTTCTTT.